This T cell receptor (beta chain) was recovered during a study of patients and donors after allogeneic stem cell transplantation. One entry per CDR3 protein, called by TCRdb with MiXCR from the RT-PCR reads. The sample contains roughly 960,000 distinct CDR3 sequences, roughly 18% of which appear only once. Germline CDR1 is LGHNA and CDR2 is YSLEER. The CDR3 has 15 amino acids. Unmatched junction bases numbered 8, after V lost 2 bases and J lost 8 bases. The source material was blood, either unsorted or a sorted T cell fraction (not recorded which). The genes are TRBV4-3 and TRBJ2-5, with 10 nucleotides matching TRBD2. The receptor comes from a human donor who was either an allogeneic HSCT recipient or a stem cell or donor lymphocyte infusion donor (not recorded which). It is not recorded whose cells these are; they may come from a transplant donor. The CDR3 DNA follows: TGCGCCAGCAGCCAACTAGCGGGGGCTAGGGAAACCCAGTACTTC. This gives the protein CASSQLAGARETQYF.